A selection of T cell receptor beta chains follows, all from one sample in a study of cytomegalovirus exposure and HLA in healthy donors. The repertoire was sequenced with immunoSEQ multiplex PCR; TCRdb's copy has only in-frame clones and lacks some. The sample yields 150,000 to 200,000 clones, around 87% seen once. Material for sequencing was PBMCs. All receptors come from a boy under 10 years old in good health and CMV-seronegative. Each CDR3 is given with its conserved first and last residue.

V: TRBV7-6
CDR3: CASSSVDVTDTQYF

V: TRBV7-2
CDR3: CASSLSLAGGVAKNIQYF

V: TRBV9
CDR3: CASSVQGNSGNTIYF

V: TRBV6-1
CDR3: CASTGTASSYEQYF

V: TRBV6-1
CDR3: CASSDRQGNSPLHF

V: TRBV27
CDR3: CASSTRMGLAGARKTQETQYF

V: TRBV5-6
CDR3: CASSLGLAGRTDTQYF

V: TRBV5-1
CDR3: CASSLEAIQGTGELFF

V: TRBV6-1
CDR3: CASITTGPAGEQYF

V: TRBV5-4
CDR3: CASSGPGLLGELFF